This TCR beta chain was recovered during a study of blood T cells in healthy people across ages (dated by TCRdb to the mid-2010s). For context, the study as a whole: In model experiments, template switching captured roughly one uniquely barcoded TCR beta cDNA molecule for every two T cells. To avoid experimental bias, donors of different ages were distributed randomly across sequencing lanes. Using the same blood draw, the study looked at two additional independent replicas of 1 million unique cDNA reads for two donors, one aged 18 to 29 and the other aged 80 or older. The donors were divided into four age groups: young (average roughly 17 years), middle-aged (over 35), aged (about 62) and long-lived (more than 75). To track age-related changes in TCR beta repertoire diversity, the study relied on deep sequencing normalized with unique cDNA molecular identifiers.

Comment on this clonotype: Its antigen remains unidentified. No base-level quality is on record; no much larger clone is a single base apart.

Library preparation was by 5' RACE. Sequencing used an Illumina HiSeq 2500. A second PCR of about 6 to 11 cycles was performed with a sample-barcoded 5' primer and a J-beta primer mix. A unique molecular identifier was introduced onto each TCR beta cDNA molecule by a template-switch 5' adaptor carrying 12 random nucleotides. At least 2.5 million CDR3-containing paired-end reads were obtained from each sample. First-strand cDNA was synthesized from all RNA with the Mint cDNA synthesis kit, primed by a TRBC-specific oligonucleotide. All cDNA was treated with uracil-DNA glycosylase and then went through a first 18-cycle PCR with the universal primers M1SS and BC2_uni_R. From the authors' description of their analysis: For normalization, 1 million high-quality reads, each with a distinct molecular identifier, were randomly selected from each sample. Instead of being binned into consensus sequences, reads with shared molecular identifiers were discarded. MiTCR, run with a Q25 quality threshold and the strictest error-elimination algorithm, handled CDR3 identification, clonotype clustering and error correction. A nonparametric unseen species model with Euler transformation was used to estimate lower-bound total TCR beta diversity. TCRdb reran the public reads through fastp at Q25 and MiXCR, keeping productive beta chains. CDR3 protein sequences are deduplicated, and each keeps its most common genes and DNA. TCRdb, not the original authors, processed these V and J calls. The sample includes 800,000 to 1,000,000 distinct CDR3 sequences, with 48% observed a single time. 13% of the sample is taken by the ten largest.

The roughly 39 donors, aged about 6 to 100 years, were systemically healthy Caucasian individuals from Russia. Around 10 milliliters of peripheral blood were drawn from each donor into EDTA-treated Vacutainer tubes. PBMCs were isolated by Ficoll-Paque density-gradient centrifugation, with at least 7 million obtained per sample. Total RNA was extracted from PBMCs with Trizol reagent, with at least 5 micrograms obtained per sample. For every donor, flow cytometry on a PBMC aliquot measured the percentage of naive CD45RAhigh/CD27high T cells. From a lookup of the germline V gene, CDR1 and CDR2 are SGHDN and FVKESK. The CDR3 sequence holds 15 residues, the cysteine and phenylalanine included. Only the CDR3 region is kept as DNA, spanning 45 bases read in frame from base 1. V sheds 1 base and J sheds 11 bases, leaving 18 bases between their ends. General findings and caveats noted by the study authors: The CMV infection status of donors was not known, potentially confounding age-related changes in expanded clonotypes. There was a strong correlation between observed TCR beta diversity and the percentage of naive T cells measured by flow cytometry. Conclusive comparison of naive and antigen-experienced compartments was prevented by the profiling of bulk unsorted PBMCs. Compared with the aged group, more naive CD4+ T cells, fewer expanded clones and increased TCR diversity were shown by the long-lived group, suggesting age selection. As age increased, observed TCR beta diversity per million T cells dropped in a roughly linear way, and a significant reduction was already evident by age about 40. Estimates of total diversity from one million sequenced T cells were regarded as lower bounds and underestimates.

The chain links TRBV14 with TRBJ2-1; the D gene assignment is perhaps TRBD1 or TRBD2, with each matching 5 bases. The specimen was blood. The TCR comes from a young man in good health. The CDR3 in this case is CASSQAGTLDGKQFF. The DNA sequence is given as TGTGCCAGCAGCCAAGCGGGGACGCTCGACGGCAAGCAGTTCTTC.